The source of this T cell receptor beta chain is a study of CD8 T cells in ankylosing spondylitis. There are a few counts of this clonotype. TCRdb reprocessed the 5' RACE reads with MiXCR, giving one entry per CDR3 protein. The profile covers more than 250,000 distinct CDR3 sequences, with around a tenth appearing a single time and roughly 9% taken by the ten largest. The CDR3 totals 11 residues. V was shortened by 7 bases and J by 2 bases, with 9 bases between the two germline ends. Germline V gives CDR1 SQVTM, CDR2 ANQGSEA. This TCR was recovered from a female donor with ankylosing spondylitis or in good health (not recorded which). V gene TRBV29-1 combines with J gene TRBJ2-7; D tentatively reads TRBD1 or TRBD2 (7 bases each). Sequencing input: blood, either unsorted or a sorted T cell fraction (not recorded which). As DNA, the CDR3 is TGCAGCGCAGGGGGGGCCTACGAGCAGTACTTC. Amino acid sequence: CSAGGAYEQYF.